Below, 28 T cell receptor beta chains from the same sample are listed, as sequenced in a study of T cells after yellow fever vaccination. TCRdb fed the 5' RACE reads into MiXCR, producing one record per CDR3 protein. The sample holds approximately 550,000 distinct CDR3 sequences; over 15% are singletons and the top ten take roughly an eighth. Here the sequenced sample was PBMCs, taken 15 days after the yellow fever booster vaccination. These receptors were taken from a man aged 25 to 40 who received the YFV17D yellow fever vaccine.

Only a few counts were recorded for this clonotype. This chain joins TRBV7-9 and TRBJ2-5, with D unclear. The CDR3 extends over 12 amino acids. The V gene's germline CDR1 is SEHNR and CDR2 FQNEAQ (reference sequence). Trimming cost V 3 bases and J 3 bases, with 5 bases left between them. As DNA, the CDR3 is TGTGCCAGCAGCTTGCAGGAAGAGACCCAGTACTTC. It yields the protein CASSLQEETQYF.

This clonotype was seen a few times. The junction does not match germline at one end; this may be a read error. This chain uses TRBV10-3 with TRBJ2-7, with a weak D call TRBD1 (7 bases). The CDR3 spans 16 residues. CDR1 and CDR2 (germline): ENHRY, SYGVKD. The CDR3: CAVRGATNRSSYEQYF. Written as DNA, the CDR3 is TGTGCCGTCAGGGGGGCCACGAACAGGAGCTCCTACGAGCAGTACTTC.

For the CDR3, the DNA is TGCAGTGCCCGTAGACGGGGACTAGCGGGAGTACGCACCGGGGAGCTGTTTTTT. Protein product: CSARRRGLAGVRTGELFF. The V and J genes are TRBV20-1 and TRBJ2-2; 14 bases are shared with TRBD2. Germline CDR1 and CDR2: DFQATT and SNEGSKA (reference sequence). The CDR3 extends over 18 amino acids. Trimming removed 6 bases from V and 4 bases from J; junction bases left unmatched: 13.

This clonotype showed up just a few times. This rearrangement joins TRBV10-3 to TRBJ1-5; D uncertain. Germline V gives CDR1 ENHRY, CDR2 SYGVKD. This CDR3 spans 13 amino acids. Trimming cost V 8 bases and J 1 base, with 9 bases left between them. The CDR3 is CAIGLESNQPQHF. In DNA, the CDR3 is TGTGCCATCGGGCTTGAGAGCAATCAGCCCCAGCATTTT.

The chain links TRBV6-5 to TRBJ2-1; D might be TRBD1 or TRBD2, each matching 5 bases. The V gene lost 0 bases and the J gene lost 9 bases, with 12 bases spanning the gap. This CDR3 region has 14 residues. Germline-derived CDR1 and CDR2 are MNHEY and SVGAGI. CDR3 sequence reads: CASSYSERGFEQFF. The CDR3, as DNA: TGTGCCAGCAGTTACTCGGAACGGGGCTTTGAGCAGTTCTTC.

This chain uses TRBV18 with TRBJ1-5; 9 nucleotides line up with TRBD1. J lost 2 bases, V lost 2 bases, and 4 bases had no gene match. The CDR3 covers 16 residues. Germline V lookup: CDR1 KGHSH, CDR2 LQKENI. The CDR3 here is CASSPSTGGGNQPQHF. The CDR3 DNA is TGTGCCAGCTCACCATCTACAGGGGGCGGCAATCAGCCCCAGCATTTT.

The rearrangement uses TRBV20-1 and TRBJ2-6; maybe TRBD2 (6 bases). Germline V gene data show CDR1 as DFQATT and CDR2 as SNEGSKA (reference sequence). Between the trimmed V and J ends, which lost 0 bases and 3 bases, there was a span of 15 bases. The CDR3 is 17 residues long. CDR3 region: CSARDIREASGANVLTF. The CDR3 coding sequence is TGCAGTGCTAGAGATATAAGGGAGGCTAGTGGGGCCAACGTCCTGACTTTC.

This clonotype appeared a few times. The V gene is TRBV25-1, the J gene TRBJ2-5, with 8 nucleotides matching TRBD1. CDR1 and CDR2 from the germline V gene are MGHDK and SYGVNS. The length of the CDR3 is 13 residues. V dropped 6 bases and J dropped 12; count of bases not matched to a gene: 12. Here the CDR3 DNA reads TGTGCCAGCAGGGCGAATAATTTACAGGGGGAGTACTTC. It codes for CASRANNLQGEYF.

This clonotype appeared a few times. The rearrangement uses TRBV7-9 and TRBJ2-1, with D perhaps matching TRBD2 (6 bases). Between the trimmed V and J ends, which lost 5 bases and 8 bases, there was a span of 16 bases. The CDR3 consists of 14 residues. Germline CDR1 and CDR2: SEHNR and FQNEAQ (reference sequence). The CDR3, as DNA: TGTGCCAGCAGCCAGCGGGCAGGGAAGCATGAGCAGTTCTTC. It is translated as CASSQRAGKHEQFF.

This clonotype turned up a few times. The chain carries TRBV5-1 and TRBJ2-3; 7 bases match TRBD1. The V segment lost 4 bases and the J segment 5 bases; nucleotides outside the gene matches: 22. The germline V gene has CDR1 SGHRS and CDR2 YFSETQ. The CDR3 length is 19 residues. The CDR3 loop is CASSAPGGTASGGVDTQYF. Here the CDR3 DNA reads TGCGCCAGCAGCGCCCCAGGGGGTACGGCGTCCGGTGGCGTAGATACGCAGTATTTT.

V gene TRBV18 combines with J gene TRBJ2-1, with 7 nucleotides matching TRBD2. Germline V gene sequence: CDR1 KGHSH, CDR2 LQKENI. V dropped 1 base and J dropped 3; count of bases not matched to a gene: 3. This CDR3 has 15 amino acids. The CDR3 here is CASSPLLADYNEQFF. The CDR3 DNA reads as TGTGCCAGCTCACCACTGCTAGCGGACTACAATGAGCAGTTCTTC. Full variable domain (missing parts from reference TRBV18 and TRBJ2-1): NAGVMQNPRHLVRRRGQEARLRCSPMKGHSHVYWYRQLPEEGLKFMVYLQKENIIDESGMPKERFSAEFPKEGPSILRIQQVVRGDSAAYFCASSPLLADYNEQFFGPGTRLTVL.

This clonotype was seen just once. The V call is TRBV12-5, the J call TRBJ2-2; no reliable D call. Germline CDR1 and CDR2: LGHNT and FRNRAP. The CDR3 length is 12 residues. V was clipped by 5 bases and J by 5 bases, with 6 bases between them. CDR3 region: CASGLDTGELFF. CDR3 in DNA: TGTGCTAGTGGTCTTGATACCGGGGAGCTGTTTTTT. The full variable domain, its missing parts supplied by reference TRBV12-5 and TRBJ2-2, is DARVTQTPRHKVTEMGQEVTMRCQPILGHNTVFWYRQTMMQGLELLAYFRNRAPLDDSGMPKDRFSAEMPDATLATLKIQPSEPRDSAVYFCASGLDTGELFFGEGSRLTVL.

V and J are TRBV12-3 or TRBV12-4 and TRBJ1-4, with 8 bases aligning to TRBD1. V lost 5 bases and J lost 7; bases outside the gene matches: 6. The CDR3 loop spans 14 amino acids. CDR3 bases: TGTGCCAGCAGTCCATGGACAGGGACTGAAAAACTGTTTTTT. Protein: CASSPWTGTEKLFF.

The chain combines TRBV24-1 with TRBJ2-5, with TRBD1 as a possible D gene (5 bases). The CDR3 covers 14 residues. Trimming left V 3 bases short and J 2 bases short, with 9 bases between. Per germline, CDR1 KGHDR and CDR2 SFDVKD. The CDR3 DNA reads as TGTGCCACCAGTGATCGACAGACACAAGAGACCCAGTACTTC. Its translation: CATSDRQTQETQYF.

This clonotype was recorded a few times. V is TRBV5-1 and J is TRBJ2-7; TRBD2 aligns across 14 bases. This CDR3 has 16 amino acids. V lost 4 bases to trimming and J lost 1 base; unmatched junction nucleotides: 4. CDR1 SGHRS and CDR2 YFSETQ come from the germline V gene. This chain's CDR3 is CASSDRLAGGSYEQYF. CDR3 nucleotides: TGCGCCAGCAGCGATCGACTAGCGGGAGGGTCCTACGAGCAGTACTTC.

CDR3 sequence: CASRLTTNPADTQYF. CDR3 DNA sequence: TGTGCCAGCAGGCTAACGACAAACCCCGCAGATACGCAGTATTTT. This rearrangement joins TRBV6-4 to TRBJ2-3, with unresolved D. Trimming removed 6 bases from V and 4 bases from J, with 17 bases in between. The length of the CDR3 is 15 residues. CDR1 MRHNA and CDR2 SNTAGT come from the germline V gene.

The chain couples TRBV6-1 to TRBJ2-3, with TRBD1 identical over 7 bases. Trimming cost V 8 bases and J 5 bases; bases outside gene matches: 10. The CDR3 is made up of 14 amino acids. The germline V gene has CDR1 MNHNS and CDR2 SASEGT. Here the CDR3 DNA reads TGTGCCAGCTTCAGGGGGACAACCCAAGATACGCAGTATTTT. This encodes CASFRGTTQDTQYF.

This clonotype was counted between two and nine times. This chain connects TRBV15 to TRBJ2-7; 7 bases align to TRBD1. This CDR3 comprises 14 residues. The germline V gene encodes CDR1 LNHNV and CDR2 YYDKDF (reference sequence). V was clipped by 3 bases and J by 6 bases; unmatched bases: 8. CDR3 in amino acids: CATSSLTGSSEQYF. The CDR3 region has the DNA TGTGCCACCAGCAGTCTGACAGGGTCTTCCGAGCAGTACTTC.

This chain links TRBV19 with TRBJ2-5, with TRBD2 matching 13 bases. Germline CDR1 is LNHDA and CDR2 is SQIVND (reference sequence). Trimming at V came to 9 bases and at J to 5 bases, leaving 9 bases not matched to a gene. The length of the CDR3 is 15 residues. The CDR3 loop is CASGLAGAGPETQYF. CDR3 DNA: TGTGCCAGCGGACTAGCGGGAGCTGGCCCGGAGACCCAGTACTTC.

A few counts support this clonotype. The chain recombines TRBV18 with TRBJ2-7, with a tentative D call TRBD1 (6 bases). Germline CDR1 is KGHSH and CDR2 is LQKENI. The CDR3 is made up of 15 amino acids. Trimming removed 3 bases from V and 0 bases from J, with 12 bases in between. The CDR3 sequence is CASSPFDRSSYEQYF. The CDR3 bases are TGTGCCAGCTCACCTTTCGACAGGTCCTCCTACGAGCAGTACTTC.

This chain joins TRBV5-5 and TRBJ2-5; no definite D call. The V gene lost 2 bases and the J gene lost 5 bases, with 10 bases spanning the gap. Per the germline V gene, CDR1 is SGHKS and CDR2 is YYEKEE (reference sequence). CDR3 length equals 13 residues. In nucleotides, the CDR3 is TGTGCCAGCAGCTTATACGGCGAGGAGACCCAGTACTTC. It is translated as CASSLYGEETQYF. Full variable domain (remainder filled in from reference TRBV5-5 and TRBJ2-5): DAGVTQSPTHLIKTRGQQVTLRCSPISGHKSVSWYQQVLGQGPQFIFQYYEKEERGRGNFPDRFSARQFPNYSSELNVNALLLGDSALYLCASSLYGEETQYFGPGTRLLVL.

The CDR3 nucleotides are TGTGCCATCAGTGGCAACAGGGGGGTGAACACTGAAGCTTTCTTT. The encoded protein is CAISGNRGVNTEAFF. This chain links TRBV10-3 with TRBJ1-1; 8 bases align to TRBD1. CDR3 length equals 15 residues. The ends lost 4 bases at V and 0 bases at J; junction bases unmatched: 4. Germline loops: CDR1 ENHRY, CDR2 SYGVKD.

This clonotype was seen a few times. This sequence joins TRBV5-5 and TRBJ2-4; no reliable D call. The germline V and J ends were trimmed by 6 bases and 0 bases, with 7 bases remaining between them. CDR1 is SGHKS, CDR2 YYEKEE, per germline (reference sequence). CDR3 length: 13 residues. The CDR3 here is CASKGLAKNIQYF. The CDR3 nucleotides read TGTGCCAGCAAAGGATTAGCCAAAAACATTCAGTACTTC.

J is TRBJ1-1 and V is TRBV10-2, with 12 positions matching TRBD1. Unmatched junction bases numbered 9, after V lost 10 bases and J lost 0 bases. Looked up from germline, CDR1 is WSHSY and CDR2 is SAAADI. CDR3 length equals 16 residues. The CDR3 sequence: CATLGDRGRLNTEAFF. CDR3 in DNA: TGCGCCACCCTGGGGGACAGGGGGCGATTGAACACTGAAGCTTTCTTT.

The chain has TRBV11-2 and TRBJ2-1, with TRBD1 matching over 9 bases. In germline, CDR1 is SGHAT, CDR2 FQNNGV. With V trimmed by 5 bases and J by 5 bases, 4 bases remained unmatched. The CDR3 runs to 14 residues. In DNA form, the CDR3 reads TGTGCCAGCAGCACCTACAGGGGGCACAATGAGCAGTTCTTC. Amino acid sequence: CASSTYRGHNEQFF.

This clonotype was seen only a few times. The chain recombines TRBV7-2 with TRBJ1-2; 8 bases line up with TRBD1. The CDR3 is made up of 15 amino acids. J gave up 3 bases and V 4 bases, and 7 bases lay outside the gene matches. CDR1 is SGHTA and CDR2 is FQGNSA in the germline V gene. The CDR3 loop is CASSYTGGADYGYTF. The CDR3 region has the DNA TGTGCCAGCAGCTATACAGGGGGAGCTGACTATGGCTACACCTTC.

This clonotype was picked up many times. The chain uses TRBV19 and TRBJ2-7; 11 bases are shared with TRBD2. The CDR3 spans 15 residues. The germline CDR1 and CDR2 sequences are LNHDA and SQIVND (reference sequence). V trimming: 2 bases; J trimming: 6 bases; junction bases outside the gene matches: 6. The CDR3 loop reads CASSILAGGGREQYF. CDR3 in DNA: TGTGCCAGTAGTATACTAGCGGGAGGTGGACGCGAGCAGTACTTC.

The chain links TRBV20-1 to TRBJ2-1; the match to TRBD2 covers 11 bases. Per the germline V gene, CDR1 is DFQATT and CDR2 is SNEGSKA (reference sequence). This CDR3 has 20 amino acids. With V trimmed by 0 bases and J by 1 base, 14 bases remained unmatched. The CDR3 region is CSARDLYSGRARISYNEQFF. CDR3 DNA: TGCAGTGCTAGAGATCTGTATAGCGGGAGGGCCAGAATTTCCTACAATGAGCAGTTCTTC.